A selection of T cell receptor beta chains follows, all from one sample in a study of cytomegalovirus exposure and HLA in healthy donors. TCRdb's copy holds only in-frame clones and misses some; the assay was immunoSEQ multiplex PCR. The sample lists over 150,000 clones, roughly four fifths occurring once. Sequencing was carried out using PBMCs. The receptors here all came from a man aged 45-60 years in good health and CMV-seropositive. Each CDR3 is given with its conserved first and last residue. D genes are given only for firm matches. Expanded clones get a size class; other rows say once, few or many, or leave the size out.

J gene: TRBJ2-7
V gene: TRBV5-4
clone size: -
D gene: TRBD2
CDR3 DNA: TGTGCCAGCAACGGGGAAGCGGGAGGTACGTGCGAGCAGTACTTC
CDR3 protein: CASNGEAGGTCEQYF

J gene: TRBJ1-1
V gene: TRBV7-9
clone size: -
D gene: TRBD1
CDR3 DNA: TGTGCCAGCAGCCATCAGACAGGGGGCACTGAAGCTTTCTTT
CDR3 protein: CASSHQTGGTEAFF

J gene: TRBJ1-6
V gene: TRBV6-1
clone size: -
D gene: -
CDR3 DNA: TGTGCCAGCAGTGACATCCGCTCCGGGATCTATAATTCACCCCTCCACTTT
CDR3 protein: CASSDIRSGIYNSPLHF

J gene: TRBJ2-7
V gene: TRBV5-1
clone size: few
D gene: TRBD2
CDR3 DNA: TGCGCCAGCAGCTTGGAGCGGGAGAGGGACGAGCAGTACTTC
CDR3 protein: CASSLERERDEQYF

J gene: TRBJ2-2
V gene: TRBV7-8
clone size: -
D gene: -
CDR3 DNA: TGTGCCAGCAGCTTAGTCGCGAACACCGGGGAGCTGTTTTTT
CDR3 protein: CASSLVANTGELFF

J gene: TRBJ2-3
V gene: TRBV28
clone size: -
D gene: -
CDR3 DNA: TGTGCCAGCAGTCCCCTATTGGGCACAGATACGCAGTATTTT
CDR3 protein: CASSPLLGTDTQYF

J gene: TRBJ1-2
V gene: TRBV6-5
clone size: -
D gene: -
CDR3 DNA: TGTGCCAGCAGCGACATTAAGTATGGCTACACCTTC
CDR3 protein: CASSDIKYGYTF

J gene: TRBJ1-5
V gene: TRBV18
clone size: once
D gene: -
CDR3 DNA: TGTGCCAGCTCACTTCGGGATAGCAATCAGCCCCAGCATTTT
CDR3 protein: CASSLRDSNQPQHF

J gene: TRBJ1-2
V gene: TRBV6-5
clone size: -
D gene: -
CDR3 DNA: TGTGCCAGCAGCCTGAAACCCACAGGGTGGCGGGGCTACACCTTC
CDR3 protein: CASSLKPTGWRGYTF

J gene: TRBJ2-5
V gene: TRBV5-1
clone size: once
D gene: -
CDR3 DNA: TGCGCCAGCAGCTCGGACAGTTCAGGCGAGACCCAGTACTTC
CDR3 protein: CASSSDSSGETQYF

J gene: TRBJ2-3
V gene: TRBV4-3
clone size: few
D gene: -
CDR3 DNA: TGCGCCAGCAGCTTAGAGCATTTCACAGATACGCAGTATTTT
CDR3 protein: CASSLEHFTDTQYF

J gene: TRBJ1-2
V gene: TRBV29-1
clone size: -
D gene: -
CDR3 DNA: TGCAGCGTTGAAGATCTTCGGGATTCTAACTATGGCTACACCTTC
CDR3 protein: CSVEDLRDSNYGYTF

J gene: TRBJ2-7
V gene: TRBV19
clone size: -
D gene: TRBD1
CDR3 DNA: TGTGCCAGTAGTCTCCGGACAGGCAACAACTACGAGCAGTACTTC
CDR3 protein: CASSLRTGNNYEQYF

J gene: TRBJ2-1
V gene: TRBV4-2
clone size: -
D gene: -
CDR3 DNA: TGTGCCAGCAGCCCCGGACTGGGGCAGTTCTTC
CDR3 protein: CASSPGLGQFF

J gene: TRBJ2-1
V gene: TRBV15
clone size: -
D gene: TRBD2
CDR3 DNA: TGTGCCACCAGCAGAGTCTTAGCGGGTGAGCAGTTCTTC
CDR3 protein: CATSRVLAGEQFF

J gene: TRBJ2-3
V gene: TRBV7-9
clone size: few
D gene: -
CDR3 DNA: TGTGCCTCTCACAGGGCGTTGGCCACAGATACGCAGTATTTT
CDR3 protein: CASHRALATDTQYF

J gene: TRBJ2-5
V gene: TRBV6-4
clone size: -
D gene: -
CDR3 DNA: TGTGCCAGCAGTGAAGACCAGCGGTCTACCCAGTACTTC
CDR3 protein: CASSEDQRSTQYF

J gene: TRBJ2-1
V gene: TRBV28
clone size: -
D gene: -
CDR3 DNA: TGTGCCAGCAGCCTGGGGGGCAATGAGCAGTTCTTC
CDR3 protein: CASSLGGNEQFF

J gene: TRBJ1-1
V gene: TRBV13
clone size: once
D gene: TRBD1
CDR3 DNA: TGTGCCAGCAGCGTCATGACAGGGATGAACACTGAAGCTTTCTTT
CDR3 protein: CASSVMTGMNTEAFF

J gene: TRBJ1-5
V gene: TRBV7-6
clone size: -
D gene: -
CDR3 DNA: TGTGCCAGCAGCGAGGCCGCAGGGTCTAATCAGCCCCAGCATTTT
CDR3 protein: CASSEAAGSNQPQHF

J gene: TRBJ2-1
V gene: TRBV11-2
clone size: -
D gene: TRBD2
CDR3 DNA: TGTGCCAGCTCGGCGGGGCTAGCGGGATACAATGAGCAGTTCTTC
CDR3 protein: CASSAGLAGYNEQFF

J gene: TRBJ2-5
V gene: TRBV6-5
clone size: -
D gene: TRBD2
CDR3 DNA: TGTGCCAGCAGGGGCGTAGCGGGAGACCAAGAGACCCAGTACTTC
CDR3 protein: CASRGVAGDQETQYF

J gene: TRBJ2-5
V gene: TRBV7-2
clone size: -
D gene: -
CDR3 DNA: TGTGCCAGCAGCTTCGCTGGCGGTGAGACCCAGTACTTC
CDR3 protein: CASSFAGGETQYF

J gene: TRBJ1-2
V gene: TRBV9
clone size: -
D gene: TRBD1
CDR3 DNA: TGTGCCAGCAGCCCTAGTGATACGGGACAGGCGCGATGGGGCTACACCTTC
CDR3 protein: CASSPSDTGQARWGYTF